These 28 T cell receptor beta chains came from one sample sequenced in a study of blood T cell repertoires in COVID-19. Using immunoSEQ multiplex PCR, the repertoire was profiled, and TCRdb retains in-frame clones only, with some absent. The sample has a few hundred thousand clones, 75% to 90% seen once. The sample consisted of PBMCs or T cells enriched from blood (not recorded which). These receptors were collected from a woman in her 30s who had been exposed to COVID-19.

This chain connects TRBV7-9 to TRBJ2-4, with D tentatively TRBD1 (7 bases). V was shortened by 4 bases and J by 1 base, with 17 bases between the two germline ends. CDR1 and CDR2 (germline): SEHNR, FQNEAQ (reference sequence). The CDR3 has 17 residues. The CDR3 region is CASSSETGRLAKNIQYF. CDR3 in DNA: TGTGCCAGCAGCTCAGAGACAGGGAGGTTGGCCAAAAACATTCAGTACTTC.

There are a few counts of this clone. The rearrangement uses TRBV30 and TRBJ1-5, with D unclear. This CDR3 is 16 amino acids long. Trimming pared 3 bases from V and 3 bases from J, leaving 18 bases between. Germline V CDR1 and CDR2: GTSNPN, SVGIG (reference sequence). CDR3 DNA sequence: TGTGCCTGGAGCCCAGCGGGTGGGCAGCCCAATCAGCCCCAGCATTTT. Its protein is CAWSPAGGQPNQPQHF.

The chain has TRBV9 and TRBJ1-2; possibly TRBD1 for D (5 bases). V was trimmed by 2 bases and J by 4 bases, leaving 12 bases between them. CDR1 and CDR2 (germline): SGDLS, YYNGEE. CDR3 length: 14 amino acids. The CDR3 loop reads CASSVGGGVYGYTF. The CDR3 DNA sequence: TGTGCCAGCAGCGTGGGCGGGGGAGTCTATGGCTACACCTTC.

The V call is TRBV14, the J call TRBJ2-7, with TRBD1 matching 10 bases. The CDR3 sequence is 15 residues long. Per the germline V gene, CDR1 is SGHDN and CDR2 is FVKESK. V trimming: 5 bases; J trimming: 2 bases; junction bases outside the gene matches: 6. The DNA of the CDR3 is TGTGCCAGCAGCGCGTGGGACAGGGGCCCCTACGAGCAGTACTTC. Translated, it gives CASSAWDRGPYEQYF.

This clone was seen only once. The CDR3 spells CASSLVFRTANTGELFF. DNA for the CDR3: TGTGCCAGCAGTTTAGTCTTCAGAACCGCGAACACCGGGGAGCTGTTTTTT. V gene TRBV27 combines with J gene TRBJ2-2; D is unclear. The CDR3 has 17 amino acids. Trimming removed 2 bases from V and 0 bases from J, with 13 bases in between. Germline assignment: CDR1 MNHEY and CDR2 SMNVEV (reference sequence).

The V and J genes are TRBV23-1 and TRBJ2-7; 8 bases align to TRBD2. TRBV23-1 is treated as an ORF (open reading frame) with a function not yet certain. V lost 0 bases and J lost 0; bases outside the gene matches: 4. CDR3 length: 16 amino acids. CDR3 sequence (DNA): TGCGCCAGCAGTCAATCGGTCCGGGGGGGCTCCTACGAGCAGTACTTC. Protein: CASSQSVRGGSYEQYF.

This clone was observed a single time. This chain connects TRBV2 to TRBJ1-3; 7 bases agree with TRBD1. Germline CDR1 is SNHLY and CDR2 is FYNNEI. Unmatched junction bases numbered 3, after V lost 4 bases and J lost 0 bases. This CDR3 region has 15 residues. Written as DNA, the CDR3 is TGTGCCAGCAGTGGACAGGGCCCCTCTGGAAACACCATATATTTT. Amino acids: CASSGQGPSGNTIYF.

The chain combines TRBV19 with TRBJ1-4; D is possibly TRBD1 (5 bases). From germline, CDR1 is LNHDA and CDR2 SQIVND (reference sequence). The CDR3 sequence is 15 residues long. Trimming stripped 6 bases from V and 3 bases from J, with 14 bases between. The CDR3 DNA follows: TGTGCCAGTAGGCCGGTGACAGCCTCTAATGAAAAACTGTTTTTT. It specifies CASRPVTASNEKLFF.

The V gene is TRBV12-2, the J gene TRBJ1-4; TRBD1, the table's D call, lacks a check against the DNA. TRBV12-2 is tagged as a pseudogene. This CDR3 is 17 amino acids long. CDR3: CASRQQQRPPTNEKLFF. In DNA, the CDR3 is TGTGCAAGTCGCCAACAACAGAGACCTCCAACTAATGAAAAACTGTTTTTT.

The sample holds a few counts of this clone. The V gene is TRBV11-2, the J gene TRBJ2-7; 9 positions agree with TRBD2. Germline loops: CDR1 SGHAT, CDR2 FQNNGV. The CDR3 contains 14 residues. J lost 5 bases, V lost 7 bases, and 9 bases had no gene match. The CDR3 DNA follows: TGTGCCAGCATAGTGCGGGGGGGCTTGAACGAGCAGTACTTC. As protein: CASIVRGGLNEQYF.

This sequence joins TRBV24-1 and TRBJ1-2; 9 positions match TRBD1. The CDR3 is made up of 16 amino acids. CDR1 KGHDR and CDR2 SFDVKD come from the germline V gene. V shed 2 bases and J 3 bases; nucleotides not matched to a gene: 6. The CDR3 sequence: CATSDSPGQGYYGYTF. CDR3 bases: TGTGCCACCAGTGATTCCCCGGGACAGGGATACTATGGCTACACCTTC.

CDR3 residues: CASRNSAGSTDTQYF. CDR3 coding DNA: TGTGCCAGCAGAAACTCGGCGGGGAGCACAGATACGCAGTATTTT. The gene calls are TRBV7-2 and TRBJ2-3; maybe TRBD2 (6 bases). V lost 6 bases to trimming and J lost 0 bases, with 13 bases between them. Germline V gene lookup returns CDR1 SGHTA and CDR2 FQGNSA. The CDR3 extends over 15 amino acids.

V and J are TRBV10-3 and TRBJ1-2; D uncertain. Germline CDR1 and CDR2: ENHRY and SYGVKD. Trimming pared 2 bases from V and 2 bases from J, leaving 12 bases between. The CDR3 runs 15 residues. The CDR3, as DNA: TGTGCCATCAGTGAGAATGGAGAGGGAAACTATGGCTACACCTTC. It is translated as CAISENGEGNYGYTF.

CDR3 nucleotide sequence: TGCGCCAGCAGCCAAGATAGTGGGCGTGGGTCCCCAGGGCACACTGAAGCTTTCTTT. Translated, it gives CASSQDSGRGSPGHTEAFF. V gene TRBV4-1 combines with J gene TRBJ1-1; tentative D call: TRBD1 (5 bases). The CDR3 loop spans 19 amino acids. V shed 0 bases and J shed 3 bases, with 23 bases lying between them. From germline, CDR1 is MGHRA and CDR2 YSYEKL.

Only one count was recorded for this clone. The V gene is TRBV2, the J gene TRBJ2-7, with TRBD1 matching 10 bases. Germline loops: CDR1 SNHLY, CDR2 FYNNEI. The CDR3 covers 17 residues. V was clipped by 7 bases and J by 5 bases; unmatched bases: 17. The CDR3, as DNA: TGTGCCAGCAAGAAGGACAGGGGGTCTCCACTAGGCGACGAGCAGTACTTC. This codes for CASKKDRGSPLGDEQYF.

CDR3 sequence: CASSQSRTSGGSSYNEQFF. DNA of the CDR3: TGTGCCAGCAGCCAGTCGAGAACTAGCGGGGGAAGCTCCTACAATGAGCAGTTCTTC. This rearrangement joins TRBV3-1 (or the pseudogene TRBV3-2) to TRBJ2-1, with TRBD2 matching 11 bases. Germline CDR1 is LGHDT and CDR2 is YNNKEL (reference sequence). The CDR3 is 19 amino acids. With 3 bases clipped from V and 0 bases from J, the junction kept 10 bases outside the gene matches.

The chain recombines TRBV9 with TRBJ2-2; 7 bases match TRBD1. This CDR3 spans 15 amino acids. Trimming took 3 bases from V and 5 from J; bases not matched to a gene: 7. Germline CDR1 is SGDLS and CDR2 is YYNGEE. DNA for the CDR3: TGTGCCAGCAGCGGACGGGACAGATCTACCGGGGAGCTGTTTTTT. This codes for CASSGRDRSTGELFF.

The rearrangement uses TRBV2 and TRBJ1-5; 8 bases line up with TRBD1. The V and J ends lost 8 bases and 3 bases, in that order; junction bases with no gene match: 12. CDR3 length equals 16 residues. Germline assignment: CDR1 SNHLY and CDR2 FYNNEI. The CDR3 region is CASGFHPGQDNQPQHF. As DNA, the CDR3 is TGTGCCAGCGGATTCCACCCGGGACAGGACAATCAGCCCCAGCATTTT.

The rearrangement links TRBV18 to TRBJ1-5; D might be TRBD1 (6 bases). The CDR3 runs to 14 residues. V was clipped by 4 bases and J by 7 bases, with 14 bases between them. Germline CDR1 is KGHSH and CDR2 is LQKENI. This chain's CDR3 is CASSRGGSRQPQHF. The CDR3 nucleotides read TGTGCCAGCTCACGAGGGGGTTCTAGGCAGCCCCAGCATTTT.

With respect to this clone: One end of the junction fails to match germline, which may point to a read error. J is TRBJ2-4 and V is TRBV12-3 or TRBV12-4; D is ambiguous. The CDR3 length is 12 residues. CDR3 residues: CASSLAKTNTNF. The DNA for the CDR3 is TGTGCCAGCAGTTTAGCCAAGACAAATACGAACTTC.

The chain combines TRBV2 with TRBJ2-3, with 8 bases aligning to TRBD2. Per germline, CDR1 SNHLY and CDR2 FYNNEI. The CDR3 length is 17 residues. With V trimmed by 0 bases and J by 1 base, 6 bases remained unmatched. CDR3 coding DNA: TGTGCCAGCAGTGAAGCCGGGGGGGGGCGTGGCACAGATACGCAGTATTTT. This encodes CASSEAGGGRGTDTQYF.

DNA for the CDR3: TGTGCCAGCAGCTTCAGCTCGGGGATTGGGGGGGCCAACGTCCTGACTTTC. Translation gives CASSFSSGIGGANVLTF. The gene calls are TRBV5-6 and TRBJ2-6, with D perhaps TRBD2 (5 bases). The CDR3 contains 17 residues. CDR1 and CDR2 from the germline V gene are SGHDT and YYEEEE. V lost 2 bases, J lost 4 bases, and 16 bases lay in between.

This clone was seen a handful of times. Different DNA sequences within this sample yield the same CDR3. V is TRBV7-9 and J is TRBJ1-1, with D possibly TRBD1 on 5 matching bases. There are 13 residues in the CDR3. The V end was cut by 3 bases, the J end by 0 bases, with 5 bases between. Germline CDR1 reads SEHNR; CDR2 reads FQNEAQ (reference sequence). The CDR3 region has the DNA TGTGCCAGCAGCTTGGACATGAACACTGAAGCTTTCTTT. It is translated as CASSLDMNTEAFF.

The chain is built from TRBV19 and TRBJ1-2; D gene uncertain. Trimming cost V 2 bases and J 4 bases, with 17 bases left between them. This CDR3 is 16 amino acids long. Germline lookup yields CDR1 LNHDA and CDR2 SQIVND (reference sequence). In DNA form, the CDR3 reads TGTGCCAGTAGTATAAGAGAACGAGTGGAGGGCTATGGCTACACCTTC. Protein product: CASSIRERVEGYGYTF.

The rearrangement uses TRBV10-3 and TRBJ1-1, with D possibly matching TRBD1 (6 bases). CDR1 and CDR2 (germline): ENHRY, SYGVKD. The CDR3 runs to 14 residues. V was pared by 6 bases and J by 3 bases, with 14 bases between. The CDR3 bases are TGTGCCATCAGCTCGTCTCAGGGGTACACTGAAGCTTTCTTT. Translated, it gives CAISSSQGYTEAFF.

The gene calls are TRBV5-1 and TRBJ2-2; TRBD2 is a possible D gene (5 bases). The CDR3 loop spans 16 amino acids. The germline V and J ends were trimmed by 3 bases and 5 bases, with 17 bases remaining between them. Germline lookup yields CDR1 SGHRS and CDR2 YFSETQ. This chain's CDR3 is CASSSITSTTTGELFF. The CDR3 nucleotides read TGCGCCAGCAGCTCGATAACTAGTACGACAACCGGGGAGCTGTTTTTT.

V usage is TRBV19 and J usage is TRBJ2-5; a weak D match, TRBD2 (6 bases). Germline V lookup: CDR1 LNHDA, CDR2 SQIVND (reference sequence). Trimming left V 2 bases short and J 4 bases short, with 8 bases between. The length of the CDR3 is 13 residues. This CDR3 reads CASSIRRGETQYF. As DNA, the CDR3 is TGTGCCAGTAGTATAAGGAGGGGAGAGACCCAGTACTTC. Looking up the rest from reference TRBV19 and TRBJ2-5 gives the full variable domain: DGGITQSPKYLFRKEGQNVTLSCEQNLNHDAMYWYRQDPGQGLRLIYYSQIVNDFQKGDIAEGYSVSREKKESFPLTVTSAQKNPTAFYLCASSIRRGETQYFGPGTRLLVL.

This clone was found once. The chain couples TRBV29-1 to TRBJ2-1, with 8 bases that match TRBD2. The V and J ends lost 7 bases and 0 bases, in that order; junction bases with no gene match: 14. Germline V CDR1 and CDR2: SQVTM, ANQGSEA. The CDR3 loop spans 17 amino acids. The CDR3 reads CSAPRTGGDSSYNEQFF. The CDR3 DNA follows: TGCAGCGCCCCGAGGACGGGGGGGGATAGCTCCTACAATGAGCAGTTCTTC.